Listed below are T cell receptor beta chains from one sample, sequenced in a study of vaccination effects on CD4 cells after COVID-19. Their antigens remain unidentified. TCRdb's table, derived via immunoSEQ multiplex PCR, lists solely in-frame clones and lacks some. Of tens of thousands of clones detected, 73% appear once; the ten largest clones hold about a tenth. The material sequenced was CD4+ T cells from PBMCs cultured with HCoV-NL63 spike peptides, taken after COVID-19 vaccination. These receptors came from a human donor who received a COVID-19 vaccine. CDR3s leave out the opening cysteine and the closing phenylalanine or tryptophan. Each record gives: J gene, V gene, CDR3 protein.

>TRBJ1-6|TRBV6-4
ASSEGGNSPLH
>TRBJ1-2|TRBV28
ASSAQTYGYT
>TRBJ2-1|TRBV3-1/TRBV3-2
ASSQAGTSGSNEQF
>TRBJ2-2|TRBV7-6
ASSNRDSPPTGELF
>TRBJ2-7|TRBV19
ASSISGDTYEQY
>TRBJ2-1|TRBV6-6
ASSWGSSVGNEQF
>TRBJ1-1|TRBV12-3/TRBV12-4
ASSGQNTEAF
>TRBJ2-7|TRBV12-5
ASGLVGTYEQY
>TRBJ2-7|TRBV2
ASSVSGTYEQY
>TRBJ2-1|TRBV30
AWSERGRNTF
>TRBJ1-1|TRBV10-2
ASVLGRGNTEAF
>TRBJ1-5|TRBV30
AWSVLGGHGNQPQH
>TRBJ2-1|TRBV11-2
ASSLGGAGGFYNEQF
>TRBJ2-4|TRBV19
ASSIGGGGDIQY
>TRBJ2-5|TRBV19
ASSRGQVETQY
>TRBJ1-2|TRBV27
ASSFWRVGYT
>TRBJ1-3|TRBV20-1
SASNADRGQGNTIY
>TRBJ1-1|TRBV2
ASSQGENTEAF
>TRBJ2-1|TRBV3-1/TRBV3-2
ASSLRISGREQF
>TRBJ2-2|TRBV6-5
ASRKGQGIGELF
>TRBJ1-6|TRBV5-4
ASSYAGRINSPLH
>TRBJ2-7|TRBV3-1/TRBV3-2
ASSPTSVGYEQY
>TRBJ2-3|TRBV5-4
ASSLAYGSTDTQY
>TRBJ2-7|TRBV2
ASSEGTIYEQY
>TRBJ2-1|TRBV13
ASSLEANEQF
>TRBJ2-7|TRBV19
ASSDRAVDEQY
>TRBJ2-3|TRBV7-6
ASSRWTDSTDTQY
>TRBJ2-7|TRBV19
ASKRTGQGSYEQY
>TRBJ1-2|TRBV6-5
ASTTLSGAGDYT
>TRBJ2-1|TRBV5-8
ASSLALLAETYNEQF
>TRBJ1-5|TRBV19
ASRSRDPNQPQH
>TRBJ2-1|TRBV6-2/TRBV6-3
ASSPLHNEQF
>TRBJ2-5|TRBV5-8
ASSLSSSQETQY
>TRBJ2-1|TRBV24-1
ATSLAGGSHNEQF
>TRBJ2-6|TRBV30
ARTASGANVLT
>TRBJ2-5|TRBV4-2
ASSPRYASEETQY
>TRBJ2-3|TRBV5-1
ASSLAGSGGAPDTQY
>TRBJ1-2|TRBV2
AGSPRTGTRVGLVYT
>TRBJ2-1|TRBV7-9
ASSPGISSYNEQF
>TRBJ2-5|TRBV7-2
ASSFSDSPQETQY
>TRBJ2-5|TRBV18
ASSPWSGGDQETQY
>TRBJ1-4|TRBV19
ASSIWGAVGGEKLF
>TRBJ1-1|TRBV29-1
SADRGARRSAEAF
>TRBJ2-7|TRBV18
ASSPIEGGRYEQY
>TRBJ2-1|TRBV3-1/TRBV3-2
ASSQQGIGYNEQF
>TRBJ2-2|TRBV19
ASQRTGATGELF
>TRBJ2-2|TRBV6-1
ASSEASGSTGELF
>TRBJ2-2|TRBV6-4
ASSDSRQGETGELF
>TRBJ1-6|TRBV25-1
ASSDVGNSPLH